This T cell receptor beta chain was identified during a study of blood T cells in healthy people across ages. Primers used in a second PCR of about 7 to 12 cycles were a sample-barcoded 5' primer and a J-beta primer mix. TCRdb reprocessed the 5' RACE reads with MiXCR, giving one entry per CDR3 protein. This table has 1.5 million to 2 million distinct CDR3 sequences, roughly 49% appearing once. Trimming removed 11 bases from V and 8 bases from J, with 19 bases in between. CDR3 size: 13 residues. Germline V gene lookup returns CDR1 MNHNS and CDR2 SASEGT. Source material: blood. The chain couples TRBV6-1 to TRBJ2-1, with a possible D match to TRBD1 (6 bases). This receptor was obtained from a woman aged 40 to 55 in good health. The CDR3 protein is CAGLDRLSHEQFF. DNA for the CDR3: TGTGCCGGGTTGGACAGATTATCCCATGAGCAGTTCTTC.